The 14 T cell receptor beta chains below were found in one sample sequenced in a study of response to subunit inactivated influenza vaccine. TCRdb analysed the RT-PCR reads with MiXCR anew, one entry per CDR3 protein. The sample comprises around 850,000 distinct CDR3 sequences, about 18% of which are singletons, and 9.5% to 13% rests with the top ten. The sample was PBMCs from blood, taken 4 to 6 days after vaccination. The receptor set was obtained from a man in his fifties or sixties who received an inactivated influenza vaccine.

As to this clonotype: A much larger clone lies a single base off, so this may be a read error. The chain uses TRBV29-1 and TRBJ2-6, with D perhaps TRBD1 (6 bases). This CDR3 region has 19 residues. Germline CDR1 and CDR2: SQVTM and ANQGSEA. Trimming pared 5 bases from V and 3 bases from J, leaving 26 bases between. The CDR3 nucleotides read TGCAGCGTTAGCAGGGGACGCAACATCCCTCTAAGTGGGGCCAACGTCCTGACTTTC. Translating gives CSVSRGRNIPLSGANVLTF.

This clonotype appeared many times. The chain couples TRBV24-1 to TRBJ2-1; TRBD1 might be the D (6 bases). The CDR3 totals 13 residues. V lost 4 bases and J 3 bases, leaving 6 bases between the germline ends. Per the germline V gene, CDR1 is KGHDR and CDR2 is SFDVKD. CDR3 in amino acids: CATSDRGYNEQFF. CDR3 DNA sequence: TGTGCCACCAGTGACAGGGGCTACAATGAGCAGTTCTTC.

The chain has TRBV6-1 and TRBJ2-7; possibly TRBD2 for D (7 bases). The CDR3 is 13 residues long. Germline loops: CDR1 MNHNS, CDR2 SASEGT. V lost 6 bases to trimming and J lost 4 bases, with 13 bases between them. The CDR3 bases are TGTGCCAGCAGCACCGGGGGGCATTACGAGCAGTACTTC. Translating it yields CASSTGGHYEQYF.

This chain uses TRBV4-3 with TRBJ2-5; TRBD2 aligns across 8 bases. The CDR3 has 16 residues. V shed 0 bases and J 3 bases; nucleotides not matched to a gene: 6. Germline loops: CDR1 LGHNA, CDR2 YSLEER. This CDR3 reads CASSQDSPGGKETQYF. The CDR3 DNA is TGCGCCAGCAGCCAAGATTCCCCGGGGGGGAAAGAGACCCAGTACTTC.

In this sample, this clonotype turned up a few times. The CDR3: CATSPGVANIQYF. The DNA of the CDR3 is TGTGCCACCAGCCCCGGCGTAGCAAACATTCAGTACTTC. V usage is TRBV15 and J usage is TRBJ2-4; the D is unclear. The CDR3 runs to 13 residues. CDR1 LNHNV and CDR2 YYDKDF come from the germline V gene (reference sequence). Trimming took 5 bases from V and 6 from J, leaving 11 bases between them.

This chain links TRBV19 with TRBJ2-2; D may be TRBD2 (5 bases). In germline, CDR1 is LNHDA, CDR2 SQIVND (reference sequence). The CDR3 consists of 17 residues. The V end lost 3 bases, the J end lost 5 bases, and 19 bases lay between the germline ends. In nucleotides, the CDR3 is TGTGCCAGTAGTATCCGCGCGGGCAAACTAGGAACCGGGGAGCTGTTTTTT. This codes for CASSIRAGKLGTGELFF.

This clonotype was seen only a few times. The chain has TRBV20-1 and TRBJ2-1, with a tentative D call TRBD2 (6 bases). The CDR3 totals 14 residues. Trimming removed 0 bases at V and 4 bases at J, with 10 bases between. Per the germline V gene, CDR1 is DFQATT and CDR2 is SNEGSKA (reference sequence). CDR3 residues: CSARDMAGYNEQFF. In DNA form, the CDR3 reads TGCAGTGCTAGAGATATGGCGGGGTACAATGAGCAGTTCTTC.

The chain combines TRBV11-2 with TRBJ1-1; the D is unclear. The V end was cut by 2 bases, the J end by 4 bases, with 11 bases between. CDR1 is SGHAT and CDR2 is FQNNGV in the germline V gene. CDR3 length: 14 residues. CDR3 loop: CASSLNTGATEAFF. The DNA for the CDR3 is TGTGCCAGCAGCTTAAATACTGGTGCCACTGAAGCTTTCTTT.

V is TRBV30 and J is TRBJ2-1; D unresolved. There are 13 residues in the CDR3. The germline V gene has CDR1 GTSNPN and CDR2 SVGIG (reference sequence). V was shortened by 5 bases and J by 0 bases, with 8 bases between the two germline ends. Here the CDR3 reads CAWAPSSYNEQFF. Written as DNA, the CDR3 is TGTGCCTGGGCCCCGAGCTCCTACAATGAGCAGTTCTTC. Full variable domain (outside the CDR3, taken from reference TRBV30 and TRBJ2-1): SQTIHQWPATLVQPVGSPLSLECTVEGTSNPNLYWYRQAAGRGLQLLFYSVGIGQISSEVPQNLSASRPQDRQFILSSKKLLLSDSGFYLCAWAPSSYNEQFFGPGTRLTVL.

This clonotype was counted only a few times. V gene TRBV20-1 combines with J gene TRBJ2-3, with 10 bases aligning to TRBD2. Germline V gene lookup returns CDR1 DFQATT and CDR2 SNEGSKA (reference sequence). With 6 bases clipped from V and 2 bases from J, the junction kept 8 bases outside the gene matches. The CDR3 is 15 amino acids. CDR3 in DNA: TGCAGTGCCACCCAGACTAGCGGGTACACAGATACGCAGTATTTT. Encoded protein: CSATQTSGYTDTQYF.

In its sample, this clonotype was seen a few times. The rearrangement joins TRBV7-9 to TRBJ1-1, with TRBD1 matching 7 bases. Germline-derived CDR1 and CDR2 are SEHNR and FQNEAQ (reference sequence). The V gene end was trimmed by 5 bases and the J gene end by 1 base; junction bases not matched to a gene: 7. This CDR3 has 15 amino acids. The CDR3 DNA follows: TGTGCCAGCAGCCCGGAGGGACAGCGGAACACTGAAGCTTTCTTT. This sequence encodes CASSPEGQRNTEAFF.

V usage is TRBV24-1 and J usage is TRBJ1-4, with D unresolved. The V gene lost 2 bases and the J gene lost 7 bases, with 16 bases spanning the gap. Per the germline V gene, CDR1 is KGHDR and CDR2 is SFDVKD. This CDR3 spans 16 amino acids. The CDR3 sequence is CATSDSGHLGVEKLFF. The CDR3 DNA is TGTGCCACCAGTGATTCTGGCCACTTAGGAGTTGAAAAACTGTTTTTT.

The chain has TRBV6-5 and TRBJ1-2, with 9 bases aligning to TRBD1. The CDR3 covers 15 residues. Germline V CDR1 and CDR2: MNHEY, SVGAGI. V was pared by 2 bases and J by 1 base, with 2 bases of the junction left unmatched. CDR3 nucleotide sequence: TGTGCCAGCAGTTACACAGGGGGCATTAACTATGGCTACACCTTC. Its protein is CASSYTGGINYGYTF.

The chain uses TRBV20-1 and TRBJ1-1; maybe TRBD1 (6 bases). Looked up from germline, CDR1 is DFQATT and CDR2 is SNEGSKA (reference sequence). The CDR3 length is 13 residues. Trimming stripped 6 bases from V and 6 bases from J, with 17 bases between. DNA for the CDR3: TGCAGTGCAATGGGACACCTTGGTTCTGAAGCTTTCTTT. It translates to CSAMGHLGSEAFF.